These 23 T cell receptor beta chains share one sample of origin, sequenced in a study of CD8 T cells in Susac syndrome. About 0.45 to 1 ug RNA was reverse transcribed with random hexamers. MiXCR was run by TCRdb on the immunoSEQ multiplex PCR reads, yielding one entry per CDR3 protein. Of 110,000 to 150,000 distinct CDR3 sequences detected, around 95% appear once; the ten largest clones hold roughly 0.08%. The sequenced sample was CD4+ T cells from PBMCs. The receptors stem from a human donor with Susac syndrome.

The rearrangement links TRBV14 to TRBJ1-1; unclear D gene. V was clipped by 0 bases and J by 11 bases, with 13 bases between them. This CDR3 comprises 13 residues. The germline V gene encodes CDR1 SGHDN and CDR2 FVKESK. CDR3 DNA: TGTGCCAGCAGCCAAGATTTGAGTGGTAAGGCTTTCTTT. Residues: CASSQDLSGKAFF. Variable domain in full (rest from reference TRBV14 and TRBJ1-1): EAGVTQFPSHSVIEKGQTVTLRCDPISGHDNLYWYRRVMGKEIKFLLHFVKESKQDESGMPNNRFLAERTGGTYSTLKVQPAELEDSGVYFCASSQDLSGKAFFGQGTRLTVV.

The chain uses TRBV20-1 and TRBJ1-1; D remains unclear. Germline CDR1 and CDR2: DFQATT and SNEGSKA (reference sequence). Trimming removed 0 bases at V and 0 bases at J, with 8 bases between. This CDR3 has 14 residues. The CDR3 DNA reads as TGCAGTGCTAGAGATACCGGGGTGAACACTGAAGCTTTCTTT. Translating gives CSARDTGVNTEAFF.

The J gene is TRBJ1-4, the V gene TRBV14; weak D call: TRBD1 (6 bases). The CDR3 runs to 15 residues. Looked up from germline, CDR1 is SGHDN and CDR2 is FVKESK. V gave up 3 bases and J gave up 4 bases, with 12 bases separating them. CDR3 in DNA: TGTGCCAGCAGCCAGTCGACAGGCAGTAATGAAAAACTGTTTTTT. It codes for CASSQSTGSNEKLFF.

The chain carries TRBV25-1 and TRBJ2-1; 7 bases agree with TRBD2. Losses at the gene ends were 4 bases for V and 7 bases for J; bases not matched to a gene: 10. The length of the CDR3 is 15 residues. Per germline, CDR1 MGHDK and CDR2 SYGVNS. The CDR3 spells CASSGRLATINEQFF. CDR3 DNA sequence: TGTGCCAGCAGTGGTCGACTAGCTACAATTAATGAGCAGTTCTTC.

The chain joins TRBV7-9 to TRBJ2-1; 9 bases fit TRBD2. The V gene end was trimmed by 5 bases and the J gene end by 9 bases; junction bases not matched to a gene: 5. Germline CDR1 reads SEHNR; CDR2 reads FQNEAQ (reference sequence). This CDR3 has 13 amino acids. CDR3 nucleotide sequence: TGTGCCAGCAGCCAGGGACTAGCTGGTGAGCAGTTCTTC. As protein: CASSQGLAGEQFF.

The chain is built from TRBV11-1 and TRBJ1-5, with a weak D call TRBD1 (6 bases). The CDR3 is 21 residues long. The V end was cut by 3 bases, the J end by 3 bases, with 30 bases between. Germline assignment: CDR1 SGHAT and CDR2 FQDESV (reference sequence). The CDR3 loop is CASSFPVLVPLRTAYNQPQHF. DNA of the CDR3: TGTGCCAGCAGCTTTCCCGTTTTGGTGCCGTTGAGGACAGCGTACAATCAGCCCCAGCATTTT.

The chain couples TRBV28 to TRBJ2-2, with a possible D match to TRBD2 (6 bases). V lost 4 bases and J lost 5, with 14 bases in between. Germline V gives CDR1 MDHEN, CDR2 SYDVKM. This CDR3 region has 15 residues. DNA of the CDR3: TGTGCCAGCAGTTCCCCGGGGACTCGGACCGGGGAGCTGTTTTTT. This sequence encodes CASSSPGTRTGELFF.

The J gene is TRBJ2-6, the V gene TRBV24-1, with D possibly being TRBD2 (6 bases). The CDR3 loop spans 14 amino acids. From germline, CDR1 is KGHDR and CDR2 SFDVKD. V was shortened by 6 bases and J by 2 bases, with 7 bases between the two germline ends. DNA of the CDR3: TGTGCCACCAGTACGGGGGCTGGGGCCAACGTCCTGACTTTC. It yields the protein CATSTGAGANVLTF.

The rearrangement joins TRBV29-1 to TRBJ1-2; D not certain. CDR3 size: 12 residues. Between the trimmed V and J ends, which lost 1 base and 8 bases, there was a span of 11 bases. Germline CDR1 and CDR2: SQVTM and ANQGSEA. In nucleotides, the CDR3 is TGCAGCGTTGAAGTCGCGACGGAAGGCTACACCTTC. Protein product: CSVEVATEGYTF.

The count of this clonotype is one. This rearrangement joins TRBV6-6 to TRBJ2-1; D is unclear. Trimming pared 8 bases from V and 4 bases from J, leaving 12 bases between. Per germline, CDR1 MNHNY and CDR2 SVGAGI (reference sequence). There are 13 residues in the CDR3. CDR3 sequence reads: CASHNREYNEQFF. DNA of the CDR3: TGTGCCAGCCATAATAGAGAATACAATGAGCAGTTCTTC.

The V gene is TRBV5-1, the J gene TRBJ1-6; 7 bases line up with TRBD1. Germline V lookup: CDR1 SGHRS, CDR2 YFSETQ. The CDR3 sequence is 15 residues long. V was clipped by 1 base and J by 5 bases; unmatched bases: 3. The CDR3 loop is CASSLTGENNSPLHF. Written as DNA, the CDR3 is TGCGCCAGCAGCTTGACAGGGGAGAATAATTCACCCCTCCACTTT.

The chain recombines TRBV6-2 or TRBV6-3 with TRBJ2-4, with 9 bases fitting TRBD1. Looked up from germline, CDR1 is MNHEY and CDR2 is SVGEGT. This CDR3 contains 17 residues. The V segment lost 2 bases and the J segment 7 bases; nucleotides outside the gene matches: 12. The chain's CDR3 is CASSYPTTGQGRNIQYF. DNA of the CDR3: TGTGCCAGCAGTTACCCTACCACGGGACAGGGTAGGAACATTCAGTACTTC.

The V gene is TRBV19, the J gene TRBJ2-1, with TRBD1 as a possible D gene (6 bases). Germline CDR1 and CDR2: LNHDA and SQIVND (reference sequence). The ends were cut back, 6 bases at V and 2 bases at J, with 17 bases in the middle. The CDR3 totals 16 residues. CDR3 residues: CASRTPGAAPYNEQFF. CDR3 in DNA: TGTGCCAGTAGAACCCCAGGGGCCGCGCCCTACAATGAGCAGTTCTTC.

The rearrangement joins TRBV18 to TRBJ2-1; 12 bases match TRBD1. Unmatched junction bases numbered 6, after V lost 4 bases and J lost 8 bases. Germline CDR1 reads KGHSH; CDR2 reads LQKENI. This CDR3 is built from 15 residues. CDR3 sequence (DNA): TGTGCCAGCTCACGGGACAGGGGGCTAGGAGATGAGCAGTTCTTC. As protein: CASSRDRGLGDEQFF.

The chain uses TRBV20-1 and TRBJ2-2; tentative D call: TRBD2 (6 bases). The CDR3 sequence is 14 residues long. The germline V and J ends were trimmed by 4 bases and 7 bases, with 16 bases remaining between them. The germline gives CDR1 DFQATT, CDR2 SNEGSKA (reference sequence). CDR3 nucleotides: TGCAGTGCTACCTCGGGCGGGAATGTCGGGGAGCTGTTTTTT. This translates into CSATSGGNVGELFF.

The genes are TRBV24-1 and TRBJ2-2, with D perhaps assigned TRBD1 or TRBD2 (5 bases each). V was shortened by 6 bases and J by 2 bases, with 9 bases between the two germline ends. This CDR3 is built from 14 residues. The V gene's germline CDR1 is KGHDR and CDR2 SFDVKD. DNA of the CDR3: TGTGCCACCAGTTTGGGACCAAACACCGGGGAGCTGTTTTTT. Amino acids: CATSLGPNTGELFF.

The chain carries TRBV11-2 and TRBJ2-7; a possible D gene is TRBD1 (5 bases). CDR3 size: 14 residues. The V gene lost 0 bases and the J gene lost 2 bases, with 8 bases spanning the gap. Germline V gene data show CDR1 as SGHAT and CDR2 as FQNNGV. The CDR3: CASSLEEGAYEQYF. DNA of the CDR3: TGTGCCAGCAGCTTAGAAGAAGGGGCCTACGAGCAGTACTTC.

The rearrangement links TRBV7-3 to TRBJ2-1, with TRBD1 as a possible D gene (6 bases). Germline V gene lookup returns CDR1 SGHTA and CDR2 FQGTGA. CDR3 size: 14 residues. Deletions cut 5 bases from V and 8 bases from J, with 16 bases between. CDR3 sequence reads: CASSANRDNDEQFF. CDR3 nucleotides: TGTGCCAGCAGCGCCAACCGGGACAACGATGAGCAGTTCTTC.

The sample holds a few counts of this clonotype. The J gene is TRBJ2-2, the V gene TRBV7-3; D remains unclear. Germline values: CDR1 SGHTA, CDR2 FQGTGA. V was shortened by 5 bases and J by 7 bases, with 8 bases between the two germline ends. The CDR3 consists of 12 residues. The CDR3 DNA is TGTGCCAGCAGCCCCTTTGGCGGGGAGCTGTTTTTT. This gives the protein CASSPFGGELFF.

As DNA, the CDR3 is TGTGCCAGTCAGGGGGTAGCATCCAACAATGAGCAGTTCTTC. Its translation is CASQGVASNNEQFF. The genes are TRBV6-2 or TRBV6-3 and TRBJ2-1; 7 positions match TRBD1. Looked up from germline, CDR1 is MNHEY and CDR2 is SVGEGT. V shed 9 bases and J 5 bases; nucleotides not matched to a gene: 10. This CDR3 is built from 14 residues.

This clonotype has only one observation. V gene TRBV20-1 combines with J gene TRBJ1-1; TRBD1 matches at 7 bases. The CDR3 spans 15 residues. Looked up from germline, CDR1 is DFQATT and CDR2 is SNEGSKA (reference sequence). The trim removed 6 bases at V and 0 bases at J, leaving 10 bases unmatched. CDR3 sequence (DNA): TGCAGTGCGAGGGACAGTTCGACCGTGAACACTGAAGCTTTCTTT. The encoded protein is CSARDSSTVNTEAFF.

The rearrangement uses TRBV20-1 and TRBJ2-5; 11 nucleotides match TRBD2. There are 16 residues in the CDR3. V lost 2 bases to trimming and J lost 5 bases; unmatched junction nucleotides: 10. Germline V gene data show CDR1 as DFQATT and CDR2 as SNEGSKA (reference sequence). CDR3 region: CSARSNSGRAGETQYF. As DNA, the CDR3 is TGCAGTGCTAGATCGAATAGCGGGAGGGCCGGGGAGACCCAGTACTTC.

The V call is TRBV29-1, the J call TRBJ1-1, with a possible D match to TRBD1 (6 bases). The germline CDR1 and CDR2 sequences are SQVTM and ANQGSEA. The CDR3 is 14 amino acids. Trimming cost V 6 bases and J 1 base, with 15 bases left between them. The CDR3 DNA follows: TGCAGCGTCGCCGCGCGACAGGCGAACACTGAAGCTTTCTTT. The encoded protein is CSVAARQANTEAFF. Combining the CDR3 with reference TRBV29-1 and TRBJ1-1 gives the whole variable domain SAVISQKPSRDICQRGTSLTIQCQVDSQVTMMFWYRQQPGQSLTLIATANQGSEATYESGFVIDKFPISRPNLTFSTLTVSNMSPEDSSIYLCSVAARQANTEAFFGQGTRLTVV.